Below, one T cell receptor beta chain is given with its context. The entry originates in a study of blood T cell repertoires in COVID-19. Study-wide background: The samples span acute and convalescent COVID-19 from the United States, Italy and Spain. PBMCs, B-cell-depleted T cells, or T cells provided the cDNA or gDNA that made up the material.

The CDR3 length is 14 residues. The germline V gene has CDR1 MNHEY and CDR2 SMNVEV (reference sequence). Between the trimmed V and J ends, which lost 4 bases and 3 bases, there was a span of 12 bases. Original data processing: Researchers report that nucleated cell counts were estimated from reference gene primer amplification. Assay: immunoSEQ multiplex PCR; the TCRdb copy retains only in-frame clones and omits some. V, J and clone size were drawn from that table, and D and trimming were deduced from the DNA. The sample shows approximately 210,000 clones, roughly 90% of them seen only once. The material sequenced was peripheral blood. The rearrangement uses TRBV27 and TRBJ1-2, with a tentative D call TRBD1 (6 bases). This clonotype originated in a man aged 35-49 years with active or convalescent COVID-19. Here the CDR3 DNA reads TGTGCCAGCAGTTCCTCACAGGGCTACTATGGCTACACCTTC. Protein product: CASSSSQGYYGYTF.